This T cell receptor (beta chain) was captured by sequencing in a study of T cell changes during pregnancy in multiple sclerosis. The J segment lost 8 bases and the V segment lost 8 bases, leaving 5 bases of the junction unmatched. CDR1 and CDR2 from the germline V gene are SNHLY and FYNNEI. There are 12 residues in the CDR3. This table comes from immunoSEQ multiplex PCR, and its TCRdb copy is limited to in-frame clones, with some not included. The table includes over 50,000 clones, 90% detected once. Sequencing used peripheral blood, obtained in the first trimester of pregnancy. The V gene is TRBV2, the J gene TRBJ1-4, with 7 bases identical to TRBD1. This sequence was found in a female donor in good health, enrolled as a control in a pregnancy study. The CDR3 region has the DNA TGTGCCAGCCGGACAGGTTACGAAAAACTGTTTTTT. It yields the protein CASRTGYEKLFF.